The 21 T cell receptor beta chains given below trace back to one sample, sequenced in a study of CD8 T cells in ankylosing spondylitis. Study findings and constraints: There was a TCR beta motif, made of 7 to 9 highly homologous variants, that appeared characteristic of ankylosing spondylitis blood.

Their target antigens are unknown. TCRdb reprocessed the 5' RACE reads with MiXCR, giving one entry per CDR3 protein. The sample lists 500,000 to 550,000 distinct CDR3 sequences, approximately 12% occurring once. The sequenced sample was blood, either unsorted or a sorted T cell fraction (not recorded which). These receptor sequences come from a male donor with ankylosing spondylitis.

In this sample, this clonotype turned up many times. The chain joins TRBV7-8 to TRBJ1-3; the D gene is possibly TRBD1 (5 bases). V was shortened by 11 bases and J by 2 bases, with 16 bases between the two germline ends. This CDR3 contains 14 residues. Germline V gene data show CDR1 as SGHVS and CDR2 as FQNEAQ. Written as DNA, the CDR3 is TGTGCCTCTAAGGGCAGGGTGGCTGGAAACACCATATATTTT. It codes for CASKGRVAGNTIYF.

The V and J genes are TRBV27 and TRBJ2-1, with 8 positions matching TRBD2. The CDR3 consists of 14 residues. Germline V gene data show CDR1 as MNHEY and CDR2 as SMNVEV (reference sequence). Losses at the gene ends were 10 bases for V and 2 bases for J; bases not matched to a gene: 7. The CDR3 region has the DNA TGTGCCACCCGGGGGCGGGAGGCCTACAATGAGCAGTTCTTC. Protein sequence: CATRGREAYNEQFF.

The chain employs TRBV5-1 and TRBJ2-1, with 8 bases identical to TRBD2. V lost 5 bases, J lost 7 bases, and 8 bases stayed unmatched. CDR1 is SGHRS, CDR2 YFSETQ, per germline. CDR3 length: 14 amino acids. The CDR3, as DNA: TGCGCCAGCAGGACGGGGACTAGTTTAAATGAGCAGTTCTTC. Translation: CASRTGTSLNEQFF.

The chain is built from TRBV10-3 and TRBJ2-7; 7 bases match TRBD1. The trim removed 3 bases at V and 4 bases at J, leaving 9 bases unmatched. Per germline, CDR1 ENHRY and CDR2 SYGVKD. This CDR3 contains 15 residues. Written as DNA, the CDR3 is TGTGCCATCAGTGACCCCGGACAGGCCCCTTACGAGCAGTACGTC. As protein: CAISDPGQAPYEQYV.

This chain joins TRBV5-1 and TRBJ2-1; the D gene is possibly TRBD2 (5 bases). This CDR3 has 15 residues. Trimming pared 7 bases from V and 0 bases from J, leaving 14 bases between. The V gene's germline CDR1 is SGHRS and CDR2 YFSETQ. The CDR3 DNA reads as TGCGCCAGCTCTGGAGAGGGCAGCTCCTACAATGAGCAGTTCTTC. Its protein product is CASSGEGSSYNEQFF.

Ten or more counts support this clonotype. The CDR3 nucleotides are TGTGCCAGCAGCTTAGGTGACGGAACTGGAAACACCATATATTTT. Amino acids: CASSLGDGTGNTIYF. The V and J genes are TRBV7-9 and TRBJ1-3; no reliable D call. The length of the CDR3 is 15 residues. The germline gives CDR1 SEHNR, CDR2 FQNEAQ (reference sequence). Deletions cut 1 base from V and 2 bases from J, with 9 bases between.

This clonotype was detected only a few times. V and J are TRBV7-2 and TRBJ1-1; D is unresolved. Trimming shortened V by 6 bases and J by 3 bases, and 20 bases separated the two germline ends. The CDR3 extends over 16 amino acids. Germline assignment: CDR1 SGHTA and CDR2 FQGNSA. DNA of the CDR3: TGTGCCAGCAGTCCGGGAGGAGGGCCCTTTGACACTGAAGCTTTCTTT. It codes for CASSPGGGPFDTEAFF.

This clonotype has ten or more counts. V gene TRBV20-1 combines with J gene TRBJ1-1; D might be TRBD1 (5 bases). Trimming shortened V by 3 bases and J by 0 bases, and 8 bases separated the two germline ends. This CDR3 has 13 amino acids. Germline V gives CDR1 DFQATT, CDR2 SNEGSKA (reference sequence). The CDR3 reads CSARGVMNTEAFF. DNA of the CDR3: TGCAGTGCTAGGGGGGTAATGAACACTGAAGCTTTCTTT.

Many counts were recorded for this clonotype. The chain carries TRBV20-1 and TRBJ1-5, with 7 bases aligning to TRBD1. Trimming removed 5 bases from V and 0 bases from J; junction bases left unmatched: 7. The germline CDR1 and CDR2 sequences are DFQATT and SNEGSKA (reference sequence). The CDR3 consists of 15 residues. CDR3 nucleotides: TGCAGTGCTGGTAAAGACAGGGTTAGCAATCAGCCCCAGCATTTT. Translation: CSAGKDRVSNQPQHF.

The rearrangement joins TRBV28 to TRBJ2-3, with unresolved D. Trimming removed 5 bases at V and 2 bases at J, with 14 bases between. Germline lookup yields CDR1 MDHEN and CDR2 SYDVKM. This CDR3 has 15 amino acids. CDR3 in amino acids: CASSPSLGITDTQYF. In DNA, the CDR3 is TGTGCCAGCAGTCCATCCCTCGGAATCACAGATACGCAGTATTTT.

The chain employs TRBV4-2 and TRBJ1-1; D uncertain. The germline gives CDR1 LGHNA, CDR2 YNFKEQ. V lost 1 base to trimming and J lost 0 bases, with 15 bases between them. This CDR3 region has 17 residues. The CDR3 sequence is CASSQGWEGTLNTEAFF. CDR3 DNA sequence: TGTGCCAGCAGCCAAGGGTGGGAGGGAACCTTGAACACTGAAGCTTTCTTT.

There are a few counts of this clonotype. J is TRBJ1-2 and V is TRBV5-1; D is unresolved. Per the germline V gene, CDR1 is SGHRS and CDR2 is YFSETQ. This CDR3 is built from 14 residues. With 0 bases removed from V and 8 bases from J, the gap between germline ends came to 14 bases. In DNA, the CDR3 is TGCGCCAGCAGCTTGGACTCAGTGACGGGAGGCTACACCTTC. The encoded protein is CASSLDSVTGGYTF.

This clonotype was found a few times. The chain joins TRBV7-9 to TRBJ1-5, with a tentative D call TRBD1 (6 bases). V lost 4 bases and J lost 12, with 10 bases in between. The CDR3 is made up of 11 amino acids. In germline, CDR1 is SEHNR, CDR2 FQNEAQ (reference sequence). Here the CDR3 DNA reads TGTGCCAGCAGCTCGGACAGAGTCCAGCATTTT. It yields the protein CASSSDRVQHF.

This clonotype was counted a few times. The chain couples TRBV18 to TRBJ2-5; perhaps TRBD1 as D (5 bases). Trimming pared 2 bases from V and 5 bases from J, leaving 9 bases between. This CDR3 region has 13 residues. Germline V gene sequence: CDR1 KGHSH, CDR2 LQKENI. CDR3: CASSPAGPETQYF. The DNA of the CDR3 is TGTGCCAGCTCACCAGCAGGGCCCGAGACCCAGTACTTC.

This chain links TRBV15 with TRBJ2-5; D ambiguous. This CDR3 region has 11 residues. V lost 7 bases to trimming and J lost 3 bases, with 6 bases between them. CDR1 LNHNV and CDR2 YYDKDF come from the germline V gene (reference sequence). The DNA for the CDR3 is TGTGCCACCAAAGAGGAAGAGACCCAGTACTTC. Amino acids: CATKEEETQYF.

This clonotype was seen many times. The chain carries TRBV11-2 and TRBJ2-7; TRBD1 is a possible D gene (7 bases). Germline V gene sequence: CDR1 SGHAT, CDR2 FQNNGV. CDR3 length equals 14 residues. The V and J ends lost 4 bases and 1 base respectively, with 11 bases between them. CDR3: CASSSQGGSYEQYV. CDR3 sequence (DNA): TGTGCCAGCAGCTCCCAGGGGGGATCCTACGAGCAGTACGTC.

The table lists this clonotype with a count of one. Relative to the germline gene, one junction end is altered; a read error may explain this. CDR3 sequence: CASSLWGTDTKAFF. CDR3 bases: TGTGCCAGCAGTTTATGGGGCACGGACACTAAAGCTTTCTTT. The rearrangement links TRBV12-3 or TRBV12-4 to TRBJ1-1, with D possibly matching TRBD1 (5 bases). The CDR3 covers 14 residues.

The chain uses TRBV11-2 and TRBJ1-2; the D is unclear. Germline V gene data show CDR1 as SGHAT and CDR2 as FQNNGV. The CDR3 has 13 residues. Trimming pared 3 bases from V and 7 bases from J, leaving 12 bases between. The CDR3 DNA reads TGTGCCAGCAGCTTCGAAAACGGTTTTGGCTACACCTTC. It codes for CASSFENGFGYTF.

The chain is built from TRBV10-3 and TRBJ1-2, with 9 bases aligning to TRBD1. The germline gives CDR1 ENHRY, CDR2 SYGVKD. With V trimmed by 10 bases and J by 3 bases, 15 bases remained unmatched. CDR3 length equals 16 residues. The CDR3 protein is CATSGDRAVGDYGYTF. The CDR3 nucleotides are TGTGCCACCTCGGGGGACAGGGCTGTTGGGGACTATGGCTACACCTTC.

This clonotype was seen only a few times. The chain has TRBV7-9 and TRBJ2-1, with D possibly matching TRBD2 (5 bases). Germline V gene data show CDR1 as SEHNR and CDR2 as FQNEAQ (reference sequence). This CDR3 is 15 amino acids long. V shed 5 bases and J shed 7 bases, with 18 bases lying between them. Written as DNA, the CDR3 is TGTGCCAGCAGCGTCTCGGCCAGCGGAATGAATGAGCAGTTCTTC. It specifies CASSVSASGMNEQFF.

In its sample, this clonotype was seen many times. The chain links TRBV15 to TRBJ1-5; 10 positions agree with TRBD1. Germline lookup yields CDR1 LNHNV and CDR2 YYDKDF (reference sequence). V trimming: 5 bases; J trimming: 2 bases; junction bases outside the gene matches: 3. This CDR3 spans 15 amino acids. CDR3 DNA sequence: TGTGCCACCAGCGGGGACAGGGGCCGCAATCAGCCCCAGCATTTT. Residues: CATSGDRGRNQPQHF.